The 6 T cell receptor beta chains in this list originate from one sample, sequenced in a study of blood T cells in healthy people across ages. A second PCR, run for roughly 7 to 12 cycles, used a sample-barcoded 5' primer plus a J-beta primer mix. Using its own MiXCR run on the 5' RACE reads, TCRdb lists one record per CDR3 protein. The data show around 1,000,000 distinct CDR3 sequences, 20% to 25% seen once. These data were also reused for a study on T cells of mothers and their children.

The sequenced material came from blood. Every receptor here comes from a girl aged 2-10 years in good health.

CDR3 DNA: TGTGCCAGCAGTGGGAGGGCACGAACAGATACGCAGTATTTT. It is translated as CASSGRARTDTQYF. This chain links TRBV2 with TRBJ2-3, with D perhaps TRBD2 (6 bases). V lost 4 bases, J lost 3 bases, and 11 bases lay in between. Germline CDR1 and CDR2: SNHLY and FYNNEI. This CDR3 has 14 amino acids. Full variable domain (outside the CDR3, taken from reference TRBV2 and TRBJ2-3): EPEVTQTPSHQVTQMGQEVILRCVPISNHLYFYWYRQILGQKVEFLVSFYNNEISEKSEIFDDQFSVERPDGSNFTLKIRSTKLEDSAMYFCASSGRARTDTQYFGPGTRLTVL.

This chain connects TRBV27 to TRBJ2-5; a possible D gene is TRBD2 (5 bases). The J call is doubtful: the DNA matches TRBJ2-7 better. The germline gives CDR1 MNHEY, CDR2 SMNVEV (reference sequence). The CDR3 is 15 amino acids. The CDR3 here is CASSYEGFSSYEQYF. In nucleotides, the CDR3 is TGTGCCAGCAGTTACGAGGGATTCTCATCCTACGAGCAGTACTTC.

This chain connects TRBV10-3 to TRBJ2-5; D not resolved. The germline V gene has CDR1 ENHRY and CDR2 SYGVKD. Deletions cut 3 bases from V and 5 bases from J, with 10 bases between. This CDR3 region has 13 residues. This CDR3 is CAISEWAEETQYF. In DNA form, the CDR3 reads TGTGCCATCAGTGAATGGGCGGAGGAGACCCAGTACTTC.

The chain carries TRBV7-8 and TRBJ2-7; 7 nucleotides match TRBD2. This CDR3 is built from 15 residues. Germline V gives CDR1 SGHVS, CDR2 FQNEAQ. Trimming removed 5 bases from V and 7 bases from J; junction bases left unmatched: 14. The CDR3 spells CASSPRAGLLGEQYF. In DNA form, the CDR3 reads TGTGCCAGCAGCCCCCGAGCGGGACTCTTGGGGGAGCAGTACTTC.

The chain is built from TRBV12-3 or TRBV12-4 and TRBJ2-5; perhaps TRBD1 as D (7 bases). Trimming took 5 bases from V and 2 from J, leaving 15 bases between them. The CDR3 runs 15 residues. The CDR3 loop reads CASSQGGTYQETQYF. DNA of the CDR3: TGTGCCAGCAGTCAGGGGGGAACTTATCAAGAGACCCAGTACTTC.

This clonotype was seen a few times. The chain links TRBV20-1 to TRBJ2-7; a possible D gene is TRBD2 (6 bases). The CDR3 is made up of 14 amino acids. V shed 2 bases and J shed 0 bases, with 11 bases lying between them. Germline V gives CDR1 DFQATT, CDR2 SNEGSKA (reference sequence). The CDR3 loop is CSARRAGNSYEQYF. CDR3 nucleotide sequence: TGCAGTGCTAGAAGGGCGGGAAACTCCTACGAGCAGTACTTC.